The clone carrying this T cell receptor (beta chain) was seen a single time. The data belong to a study of T cell changes during pregnancy in multiple sclerosis. The CDR3 consists of 18 residues. The ends were cut back, 4 bases at V and 8 bases at J, with 27 bases in the middle. The germline V gene encodes CDR1 WNHNN and CDR2 SYGVQD (reference sequence). The data were produced by immunoSEQ multiplex PCR, yet TCRdb's version contains in-frame clones alone and is incomplete. This sample carries fewer than 50,000 clones, approximately 94% of them seen once, and the ten largest clones take around 0.34%. This clonotype was obtained from a female donor with multiple sclerosis, enrolled in a pregnancy study. V gene TRBV10-1 combines with J gene TRBJ2-1, with D perhaps matching TRBD2 (6 bases). The material was CD4+ T cells from peripheral blood mononuclear cells, obtained in the third trimester of pregnancy. CDR3 coding DNA: TGCGCCAGCAGTGGGGCCGGACTATTAGATAAGGGTACCTATGAGCAGTTCTTC. Protein product: CASSGAGLLDKGTYEQFF.